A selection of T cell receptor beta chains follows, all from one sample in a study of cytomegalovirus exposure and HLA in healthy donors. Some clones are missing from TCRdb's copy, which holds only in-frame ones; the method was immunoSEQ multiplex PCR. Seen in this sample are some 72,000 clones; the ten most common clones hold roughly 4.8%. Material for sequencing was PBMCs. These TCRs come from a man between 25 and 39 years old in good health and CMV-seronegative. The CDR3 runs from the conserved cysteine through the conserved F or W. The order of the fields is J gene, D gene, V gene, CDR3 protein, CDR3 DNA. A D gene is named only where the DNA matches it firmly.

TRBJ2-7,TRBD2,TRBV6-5,CASRSRGGSSYEQYF,TGTGCCAGCAGATCCCGGGGGGGTAGCTCCTACGAGCAGTACTTC
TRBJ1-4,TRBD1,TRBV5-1,CASSLSGGYGNEKLFF,TGCGCCAGCAGCTTGTCAGGGGGCTATGGTAATGAAAAACTGTTTTTT
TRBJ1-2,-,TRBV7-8,CASSLTANYGYTF,TGTGCCAGCAGCTTAACGGCTAACTATGGCTACACCTTC
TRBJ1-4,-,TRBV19,CASSINLAGLLFF,TGTGCCAGTAGTATTAATTTGGCGGGACTACTGTTTTTT
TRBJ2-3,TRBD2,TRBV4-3,CASSQDMASGRATDTQYF,TGCGCCAGCAGCCAAGATATGGCTAGCGGGAGGGCTACAGATACGCAGTATTTT
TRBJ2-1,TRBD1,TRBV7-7,CASSRTGSNEQFF,TGTGCTAGCAGCCGGACAGGGTCCAATGAGCAGTTCTTC
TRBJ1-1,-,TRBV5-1,CASSSNREWNTEAFF,TGCGCCAGCAGCTCGAACAGGGAGTGGAACACTGAAGCTTTCTTT
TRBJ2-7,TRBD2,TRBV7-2,CASSRGLAGVGEQYF,TGTGCCAGCAGCCGAGGACTAGCGGGAGTAGGGGAGCAGTACTTC
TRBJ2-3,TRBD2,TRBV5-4,CASSSGLAGGQDTQYF,TGTGCCAGCAGCTCAGGACTAGCGGGGGGGCAAGATACGCAGTATTTT
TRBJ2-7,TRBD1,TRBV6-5,CASSYGTDYEQYF,TGTGCCAGCAGTTACGGGACAGACTACGAGCAGTACTTC
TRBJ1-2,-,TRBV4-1,CASSQEWRDQETF,TGCGCCAGCAGCCAAGAATGGAGGGACCAAGAGACCTTC
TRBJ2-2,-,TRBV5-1,CASSLAFGELFF,TGCGCCAGCAGCTTGGCGTTCGGGGAGCTGTTTTTT
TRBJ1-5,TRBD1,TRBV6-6,CASSYASGQGQPQHF,TGTGCCAGCAGTTACGCATCGGGACAGGGACAGCCCCAGCATTTT
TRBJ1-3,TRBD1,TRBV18,CASSSIPGTVSGNTIYF,TGTGCCAGCTCGTCAATTCCCGGGACAGTCTCTGGAAACACCATATATTTT
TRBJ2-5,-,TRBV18,CASSLYYRATETQYF,TGTGCCAGCTCACTTTATTACAGGGCAACAGAGACCCAGTACTTC
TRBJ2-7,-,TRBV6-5,CASSFDRSSYEQYF,TGTGCCAGCAGCTTCGACAGGTCGTCCTACGAGCAGTACTTC
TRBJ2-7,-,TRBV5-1,CASTQGPSSYEQYF,TGCGCCAGCACCCAGGGGCCGTCATCCTACGAGCAGTACTTC
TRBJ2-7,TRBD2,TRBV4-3,CASSHIGLAGVYEQYF,TGCGCCAGCAGCCATATCGGACTAGCGGGAGTTTACGAGCAGTACTTC
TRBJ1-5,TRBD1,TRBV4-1,CASSQVQGGNQPQHF,TGCGCCAGCAGCCAAGTTCAGGGGGGCAATCAGCCCCAGCATTTT
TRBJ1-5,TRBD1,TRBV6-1,CASSEGTGGGQPQHF,TGTGCCAGCAGTGAAGGGACAGGGGGCGGTCAGCCCCAGCATTTT
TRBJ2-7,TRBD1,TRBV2,CASRVDRTYEQYF,TGTGCCAGCAGGGTGGACAGGACCTACGAGCAGTACTTC
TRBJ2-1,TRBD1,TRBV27,CASSFSGQGADEQFF,TGTGCCAGCAGTTTTTCGGGACAGGGGGCTGATGAGCAGTTCTTC
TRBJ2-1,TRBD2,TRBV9,CASSVFSGSSYNEQFF,TGTGCCAGCAGCGTTTTTAGCGGGAGCTCCTACAATGAGCAGTTCTTC
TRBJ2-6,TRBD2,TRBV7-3,CASSGPGLTTGANVLTF,TGTGCCAGCAGCGGGCCGGGACTAACAACTGGGGCCAACGTCCTGACTTTC
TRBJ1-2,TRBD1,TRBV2,CASKLDRGDYGYTF,TGTGCCAGCAAGCTAGACAGGGGAGACTATGGCTACACCTTC
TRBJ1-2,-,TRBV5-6,CASSEPRVNYGYTF,TGTGCCAGCAGCGAGCCCAGGGTGAACTATGGCTACACCTTC
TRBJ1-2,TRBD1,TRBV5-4,CASSSPGQATPGYTF,TGTGCCAGCAGCTCCCCGGGACAGGCAACTCCAGGCTACACCTTC
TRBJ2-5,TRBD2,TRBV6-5,CASSYHSSGGQETQYF,TGTGCCAGCAGTTATCACTCTAGCGGGGGACAAGAGACCCAGTACTTC
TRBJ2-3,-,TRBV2,CASSGQVDTQYF,TGTGCCAGCAGTGGACAGGTAGATACGCAGTATTTT
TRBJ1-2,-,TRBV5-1,CASSSGPGNDGYTF,TGCGCCAGCAGCTCCGGGCCAGGGAATGATGGCTACACCTTC
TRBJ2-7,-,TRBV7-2,CASSSSSYYEQYF,TGTGCCAGCAGCTCAAGCTCCTACTACGAGCAGTACTTC
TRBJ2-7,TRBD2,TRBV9,CASSRLAGGHEQYF,TGTGCCAGCAGCCGACTAGCGGGAGGCCACGAGCAGTACTTC
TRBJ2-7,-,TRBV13,CASSSPWENSAYEQYF,TGTGCCAGCAGCTCCCCTTGGGAGAACAGCGCCTACGAGCAGTACTTC
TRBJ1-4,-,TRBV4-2,CASSQESGDEKLFF,TGTGCCAGCAGCCAAGAATCCGGGGATGAAAAACTGTTTTTT
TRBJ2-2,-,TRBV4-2,CASLGLSTGELFF,TGTGCCTCTCTGGGGCTGTCCACCGGGGAGCTGTTTTTT
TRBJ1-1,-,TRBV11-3,CASSLNSNTEAFF,TGTGCCAGCAGCTTAAACAGCAACACTGAAGCTTTCTTT
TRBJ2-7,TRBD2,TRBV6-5,CATLSRLAGGEQYF,TGTGCCACCCTCTCAAGGCTAGCGGGAGGCGAGCAGTACTTC
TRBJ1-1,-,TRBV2,CASSEQGPMNTEAFF,TGTGCCAGCAGTGAACAGGGTCCTATGAACACTGAAGCTTTCTTT
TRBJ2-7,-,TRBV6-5,CASSYSGEPSYEQYF,TGTGCCAGCAGTTACTCAGGGGAACCCTCCTACGAGCAGTACTTC
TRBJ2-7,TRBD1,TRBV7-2,CASSLYGRAGTGDGEQYF,TGTGCCAGCAGCTTATATGGGCGGGCCGGGACAGGGGATGGGGAGCAGTACTTC
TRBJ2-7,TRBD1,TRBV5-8,CASSLRAGGYEQYF,TGTGCCAGCAGCTTGAGGGCAGGGGGCTACGAGCAGTACTTC
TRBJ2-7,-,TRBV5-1,CASSRGGVKNEQYF,TGCGCCAGCAGTCGAGGCGGAGTAAAAAACGAGCAGTACTTC
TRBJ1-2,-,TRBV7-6,CASSLAREAGYTF,TGTGCCAGCAGCTTAGCCAGGGAGGCTGGCTACACCTTC
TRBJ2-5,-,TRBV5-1,CASSLTGSSETQYF,TGCGCCAGCAGCTTGACGGGGAGCTCGGAGACCCAGTACTTC
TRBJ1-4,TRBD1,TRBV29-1,CSVEGGGRGYEKLFF,TGCAGCGTTGAAGGGGGAGGCAGGGGGTATGAAAAACTGTTTTTT
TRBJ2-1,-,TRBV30,CAWSAGWGSYNEQFF,TGTGCCTGGAGTGCAGGGTGGGGATCCTACAATGAGCAGTTCTTC
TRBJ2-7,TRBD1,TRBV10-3,CAISGGTGGLGEQYF,TGTGCCATCAGTGGGGGGACAGGGGGCTTAGGGGAGCAGTACTTC
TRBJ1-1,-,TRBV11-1,CASSLAIRGTEAFF,TGTGCCAGCAGCTTAGCGATAAGGGGAACTGAAGCTTTCTTT
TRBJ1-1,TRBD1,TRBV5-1,CASSLEVPGQFEAFF,TGCGCCAGCAGCTTGGAGGTCCCGGGACAGTTTGAAGCTTTCTTT
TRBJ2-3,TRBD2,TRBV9,CASSVDLGLAGSTDTQYF,TGTGCCAGCAGCGTAGATTTGGGACTAGCGGGATCCACAGATACGCAGTATTTT
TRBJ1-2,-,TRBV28,CASQGQYYGYTF,TGTGCCAGTCAAGGACAGTACTATGGCTACACCTTC
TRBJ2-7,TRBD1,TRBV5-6,CASSLLQGAQRTFYEQYF,TGTGCCAGCAGCTTGTTACAGGGGGCCCAACGGACTTTCTACGAGCAGTACTTC
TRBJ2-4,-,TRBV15,CATSRLTGLTSAKNIQYF,TGTGCCACCAGCAGATTAACTGGACTAACCTCAGCCAAAAACATTCAGTACTTC
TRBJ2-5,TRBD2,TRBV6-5,CASSYTLTSAQETQYF,TGTGCCAGCAGTTACACTTTGACTAGCGCTCAAGAGACCCAGTACTTC
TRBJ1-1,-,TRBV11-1,CASSLDVGVAEAFF,TGTGCCAGCAGCTTAGATGTCGGGGTCGCTGAAGCTTTCTTT